The 31 T cell receptor beta chains in this list originate from one sample, sequenced in a study of OX40 agonist ivuxolimab in advanced cancers. The data were produced by immunoSEQ multiplex PCR, yet TCRdb's version contains in-frame clones alone and is incomplete. Of 20,000 or so clones in the sample, about four fifths were seen once. Here the sequenced sample was CD4+ or CD8+ T cells sorted from blood, taken in a trial of the OX40 agonist ivuxolimab. The receptors were sampled from an adult with an advanced solid tumor such as melanoma, head and neck, liver or kidney cancer.

The CDR3 here is CASSVGTSNQPQHF. The CDR3 coding sequence is TGTGCCAGCAGCGTAGGAACTAGCAATCAGCCCCAGCATTTT. The rearrangement joins TRBV9 to TRBJ1-5; D is uncertain. The CDR3 consists of 14 residues. Germline-derived CDR1 and CDR2 are SGDLS and YYNGEE. V lost 0 bases and J lost 0, with 4 bases in between. The variable domain in full, completed from reference TRBV9 and TRBJ1-5, reads DSGVTQTPKHLITATGQRVTLRCSPRSGDLSVYWYQQSLDQGLQFLIQYYNGEERAKGNILERFSAQQFPDLHSELNLSSLELGDSALYFCASSVGTSNQPQHFGDGTRLSIL.

The chain recombines TRBV7-8 with TRBJ2-7; D is possibly TRBD2 (5 bases). Germline V lookup: CDR1 SGHVS, CDR2 FQNEAQ. Trimming removed 2 bases at V and 0 bases at J, with 8 bases between. There are 14 residues in the CDR3. CDR3 DNA sequence: TGTGCCAGCAGCTTACCGGGGAGCTCCTACGAGCAGTACTTC. The encoded protein is CASSLPGSSYEQYF.

In its sample, this clone was seen a few times. V and J are TRBV4-2 and TRBJ1-5; D ambiguous. The CDR3 extends over 15 amino acids. CDR1 and CDR2 from the germline V gene are LGHNA and YNFKEQ. Trimming cost V 4 bases and J 4 bases, with 14 bases left between them. CDR3 bases: TGTGCCAGCAGCCCCGTGCAGGACCCTAATCAGCCCCAGCATTTT. Translation gives CASSPVQDPNQPQHF.

V gene TRBV7-9 combines with J gene TRBJ1-2, with TRBD1 matching 7 bases. V trimming: 5 bases; J trimming: 14 bases; junction bases outside the gene matches: 11. This CDR3 contains 12 residues. The V gene's germline CDR1 is SEHNR and CDR2 FQNEAQ (reference sequence). Here the CDR3 DNA reads TGTGCCAGCAGCCCCTTGGGACAGCACTTAACCTTC. It specifies CASSPLGQHLTF.

The chain links TRBV4-1 to TRBJ1-5; D might be TRBD1 (5 bases). Germline V gene data show CDR1 as MGHRA and CDR2 as YSYEKL. V dropped 1 base and J dropped 7 bases, with 14 bases sitting between them. The CDR3 consists of 15 residues. CDR3 DNA: TGCGCCAGCAGCCAAGGTGCCAGGGCCGGACAGCCCCAGCATTTT. It specifies CASSQGARAGQPQHF.

The chain employs TRBV29-1 and TRBJ2-1, with D hard to call. The V end was cut by 4 bases, the J end by 5 bases, with 12 bases between. The CDR3 is 13 amino acids. Looked up from germline, CDR1 is SQVTM and CDR2 is ANQGSEA. CDR3 nucleotide sequence: TGCAGCGTTGTCGTACCCCCACACAATGAGCAGTTCTTC. This translates into CSVVVPPHNEQFF.

V and J are TRBV5-5 and TRBJ1-2; D uncertain. The CDR3 runs 19 residues. CDR1 is SGHKS, CDR2 YYEKEE, per germline (reference sequence). V was clipped by 4 bases and J by 0 bases, with 25 bases between them. CDR3 protein: CASSQAVLSLYLSNYGYTF. CDR3 coding DNA: TGTGCCAGCAGCCAGGCCGTCCTGTCGCTGTACCTATCTAACTATGGCTACACCTTC.

In this sample, this clone turned up once. This chain joins TRBV7-9 and TRBJ1-2; D might be TRBD1 (5 bases). Germline V gene lookup returns CDR1 SEHNR and CDR2 FQNEAQ (reference sequence). The CDR3 has 13 residues. V lost 6 bases and J 8 bases, leaving 16 bases between the germline ends. As DNA, the CDR3 is TGTGCCAGCAGGTTGGAGGGGCTGGCAGGCTACACCTTC. Translated, it gives CASRLEGLAGYTF. The full variable domain, completed using reference TRBV7-9 and TRBJ1-2, is DTGVSQNPRHKITKRGQNVTFRCDPISEHNRLYWYRQTLGQGPEFLTYFQNEAQLEKSRLLSDRFSAERPKGSFSTLEIQRTEQGDSAMYLCASRLEGLAGYTFGSGTRLTVV.

The chain links TRBV10-1 to TRBJ1-2; 7 nucleotides match TRBD1. Germline CDR1 reads WNHNN; CDR2 reads SYGVQD (reference sequence). V was pared by 7 bases and J by 5 bases, with 13 bases of the junction left unmatched. This CDR3 comprises 15 residues. CDR3 sequence reads: CASIPTGEKLYGYTF. The CDR3, as DNA: TGCGCCAGCATACCCACAGGGGAAAAACTTTATGGCTACACCTTC.

There are a few counts of this clone. The rearrangement joins TRBV28 to TRBJ1-6; D call uncertain. CDR1 is MDHEN and CDR2 is SYDVKM in the germline V gene. The CDR3 sequence is 14 residues long. V was clipped by 2 bases and J by 5 bases, with 7 bases between them. The CDR3 DNA reads TGTGCCAGCAGTTTAGTGGGGAATAATTCACCCCTCCACTTT. Translation: CASSLVGNNSPLHF.

The chain has TRBV30 and TRBJ1-1; D is possibly TRBD1 (6 bases). The CDR3 spans 14 residues. Germline V CDR1 and CDR2: GTSNPN, SVGIG (reference sequence). Trimming took off 2 bases at V and 3 bases at J, with 13 bases between the two ends. Here the CDR3 reads CAWSSEGGDTEAFF. CDR3 nucleotides: TGTGCCTGGAGTTCTGAGGGGGGGGACACTGAAGCTTTCTTT.

The chain combines TRBV5-6 with TRBJ1-4, with a weak D call TRBD1 (5 bases). V lost 5 bases and J 5 bases, leaving 19 bases between the germline ends. Germline V gene sequence: CDR1 SGHDT, CDR2 YYEEEE. This CDR3 has 16 residues. CDR3 sequence reads: CASRRPPGTLNEKLFF. CDR3 nucleotides: TGTGCCAGCAGGCGCCCCCCAGGGACCCTAAATGAAAAACTGTTTTTT.

The CDR3 coding sequence is TGTGCCAGCAGCCGTCGGGACAGGGGGCGAGGAGACATTCAGTACTTC. Translation: CASSRRDRGRGDIQYF. The chain is built from TRBV5-8 and TRBJ2-4, with 12 nucleotides matching TRBD1. Per the germline V gene, CDR1 is SGHTS and CDR2 is YDEGEE. The CDR3 runs to 16 residues. V lost 4 bases to trimming and J lost 8 bases; unmatched junction nucleotides: 10. Full variable domain (remainder filled in from reference TRBV5-8 and TRBJ2-4): EAGVTQSPTHLIKTRGQQATLRCSPISGHTSVYWYQQALGLGLQFLLWYDEGEERNRGNFPPRFSGRQFPNYSSELNVNALELEDSALYLCASSRRDRGRGDIQYFGAGTRLSVL.

The chain recombines TRBV9 with TRBJ2-7; TRBD2 matches 7 bases. This CDR3 region has 15 residues. Losses at the gene ends were 4 bases for V and 2 bases for J; bases not matched to a gene: 9. The germline gives CDR1 SGDLS, CDR2 YYNGEE. As DNA, the CDR3 is TGTGCCAGCAGCTTCGGGGAGACTAGCCCCTACGAGCAGTACTTC. This translates into CASSFGETSPYEQYF.

This chain uses TRBV19 with TRBJ2-6, with D maybe TRBD2 (5 bases). Germline V gives CDR1 LNHDA, CDR2 SQIVND (reference sequence). V was trimmed by 7 bases and J by 0 bases, leaving 16 bases between them. The CDR3 covers 17 residues. The CDR3 coding sequence is TGTGCCAGTACCGTAGGGTATGGGAGCTCTGGGGCCAACGTCCTGACTTTC. This sequence encodes CASTVGYGSSGANVLTF.

In this sample, this clone turned up once. The chain has TRBV9 and TRBJ2-3; perhaps TRBD1 as D (5 bases). The CDR3 is made up of 15 amino acids. Trimming pared 4 bases from V and 7 bases from J, leaving 19 bases between. Germline CDR1 and CDR2: SGDLS and YYNGEE. The CDR3 region is CASSPYYRSMNTQYF. CDR3 sequence (DNA): TGTGCCAGCAGCCCGTACTACAGGTCTATGAATACGCAGTATTTT.

This sequence joins TRBV4-3 and TRBJ1-1, with D hard to call. This CDR3 is built from 12 residues. Deletions cut 0 bases from V and 7 bases from J, with 6 bases between. Germline-derived CDR1 and CDR2 are LGHNA and YSLEER. The CDR3 bases are TGCGCCAGCAGCCAAGATCGGGTTGAAGCTTTCTTT. The encoded protein is CASSQDRVEAFF.

The gene calls are TRBV4-2 and TRBJ1-6; tentatively, D is TRBD1 (6 bases). V lost 3 bases to trimming and J lost 18 bases, with 12 bases between them. CDR1 and CDR2 (germline): LGHNA, YNFKEQ. The CDR3 length is 11 residues. The CDR3 spells CASSQGGQTHF. Written as DNA, the CDR3 is TGTGCCAGCAGCCAGGGTGGACAGACCCACTTT.

The chain couples TRBV7-6 to TRBJ2-3, with D possibly TRBD2 on 5 matching bases. V gave up 1 base and J gave up 3 bases, with 17 bases separating them. Germline CDR1 and CDR2: SGHVS and FNYEAQ. The CDR3 is made up of 17 amino acids. In nucleotides, the CDR3 is TGTGCCAGCAGCTTAGGGAGGCGGCCTATACCAACAGATACGCAGTATTTT. This codes for CASSLGRRPIPTDTQYF.

The V call is TRBV5-6, the J call TRBJ2-1; D ambiguous. The CDR3 is made up of 15 amino acids. Looked up from germline, CDR1 is SGHDT and CDR2 is YYEEEE. V shed 1 base and J shed 0 bases, with 8 bases lying between them. The CDR3 nucleotides read TGTGCCAGCAGCTTGTACCCGAGCTCCTACAATGAGCAGTTCTTC. Translated, it gives CASSLYPSSYNEQFF.

The J gene is TRBJ1-5, the V gene TRBV30; D may be TRBD1 (5 bases). Germline-derived CDR1 and CDR2 are GTSNPN and SVGIG (reference sequence). The CDR3 is 13 residues long. Deletions cut 1 base from V and 7 bases from J, with 11 bases between. The CDR3 protein is CAWSGAGKQPQHF. CDR3 nucleotide sequence: TGTGCCTGGAGTGGCGCAGGGAAGCAGCCCCAGCATTTT.

The chain links TRBV6-5 to TRBJ1-2; D gene uncertain. Looked up from germline, CDR1 is MNHEY and CDR2 is SVGAGI. This CDR3 is built from 12 residues. Trimming cost V 4 bases and J 0 bases, with 3 bases left between them. In DNA, the CDR3 is TGTGCCAGCAGTTCCCCTAACTATGGCTACACCTTC. Translating it yields CASSSPNYGYTF.

The chain links TRBV7-9 to TRBJ2-7; a possible D gene is TRBD2 (6 bases). Germline-derived CDR1 and CDR2 are SEHNR and FQNEAQ (reference sequence). The length of the CDR3 is 15 residues. Trimming took off 1 base at V and 3 bases at J, with 13 bases between the two ends. CDR3 nucleotides: TGTGCCAGCAGCTTAGGTAGCGTGGGGGGCTACGAGCAGTACTTC. Translated, it gives CASSLGSVGGYEQYF.

This clone is deemed medium-sized (0.01 to 0.1%). The chain uses TRBV30 and TRBJ1-2; TRBD1 aligns across 7 bases. Trimming took 4 bases from V and 2 from J; bases not matched to a gene: 16. Germline CDR1 GTSNPN, CDR2 SVGIG (reference sequence). This CDR3 comprises 17 residues. The CDR3 region has the DNA TGTGCCTGGACTAGTGTTTGGACCACAGGGGAAAACTATGGCTACACCTTC. This translates into CAWTSVWTTGENYGYTF.

The rearrangement links TRBV13 to TRBJ2-2; D is unclear. CDR3 length equals 13 residues. Trimming cost V 2 bases and J 7 bases, with 8 bases left between them. Germline V CDR1 and CDR2: PRHDT, FYEKMQ (reference sequence). CDR3 in amino acids: CASSLSDRGELFF. In nucleotides, the CDR3 is TGTGCCAGCAGCTTATCGGACCGCGGGGAGCTGTTTTTT.

The J gene is TRBJ2-3, the V gene TRBV28, with TRBD2 matching over 9 bases. The germline CDR1 and CDR2 sequences are MDHEN and SYDVKM. V trimming: 4 bases; J trimming: 7 bases; junction bases outside the gene matches: 12. This CDR3 contains 16 residues. Here the CDR3 DNA reads TGTGCCAGCAGTTCGATTACCGGGACTAGCTTCCATACGCAGTATTTT. Translated, it gives CASSSITGTSFHTQYF.

The chain uses TRBV5-1 and TRBJ1-5, with D maybe TRBD1 (6 bases). The ends were cut back, 4 bases at V and 6 bases at J, with 17 bases in the middle. There are 15 residues in the CDR3. CDR1 SGHRS and CDR2 YFSETQ come from the germline V gene. CDR3 in DNA: TGCGCCAGCAGCCCCTCGGGACACCCGATTCAGCCCCAGCATTTT. Translation gives CASSPSGHPIQPQHF. Drawing the rest from reference TRBV5-1 and TRBJ1-5, the complete variable domain is KAGVTQTPRYLIKTRGQQVTLSCSPISGHRSVSWYQQTPGQGLQFLFEYFSETQRNKGNFPGRFSGRQFSNSRSEMNVSTLELGDSALYLCASSPSGHPIQPQHFGDGTRLSIL.

The V call is TRBV28, the J call TRBJ2-3; 10 nucleotides line up with TRBD2. Germline CDR1 and CDR2: MDHEN and SYDVKM. CDR3 length: 16 amino acids. V was clipped by 4 bases and J by 2 bases; unmatched bases: 6. DNA of the CDR3: TGTGCCAGCAGTTCCCCGCTAGCGGGGGACACAGATACGCAGTATTTT. It specifies CASSSPLAGDTDTQYF.

This clone was observed once. The chain uses TRBV13 and TRBJ1-3, with 10 bases fitting TRBD1. Losses at the gene ends were 0 bases for V and 10 bases for J; bases not matched to a gene: 6. Germline CDR1 and CDR2: PRHDT and FYEKMQ (reference sequence). The CDR3 contains 15 residues. This CDR3 is CASSLGRGQGRTIYF. Written as DNA, the CDR3 is TGTGCCAGCAGCTTAGGCCGGGGACAGGGGAGGACCATATATTTT.

The rearrangement links TRBV7-2 to TRBJ2-7; D is unresolved. This CDR3 region has 17 residues. Germline V gives CDR1 SGHTA, CDR2 FQGNSA. Trimming removed 1 base at V and 3 bases at J, with 19 bases between. In DNA form, the CDR3 reads TGTGCCAGCAGCTTAGATCATGCAGTCCGGAAGTTCTACGAGCAGTACTTC. Amino acid sequence: CASSLDHAVRKFYEQYF.

This rearrangement joins TRBV6-5 to TRBJ2-1; a possible D gene is TRBD1 (6 bases). V was cut by 2 bases and J by 0 bases, with 8 bases left in between. Germline CDR1 reads MNHEY; CDR2 reads SVGAGI. The CDR3 has 15 residues. CDR3 sequence reads: CASSYGTPSYNEQFF. CDR3 sequence (DNA): TGTGCCAGCAGTTACGGGACACCCTCCTACAATGAGCAGTTCTTC.